This T cell receptor beta chain was profiled in a study of beta chain features in type 1 diabetes. Overall study context: Cell yields, gender and age were comparable in patients and healthy donors. Across all samples, some 110 million sorted cells were examined.

Germline V gene sequence: CDR1 SNHLY, CDR2 FYNNEI. V was pared by 10 bases and J by 3 bases, with 6 bases of the junction left unmatched. The CDR3 is 13 residues long. This clone occurred a few times. Every isolated RNA sample was fully reverse transcribed, so sequencing captured expressed TCRB transcripts. TCRdb's copy holds only in-frame clones and misses some; the assay was immunoSEQ multiplex PCR. The sample consists of about 180,000 clones, approximately 13% of them appearing once. One heparinised blood draw, averaging roughly 0.11 L, came from each donor. Purities in excess of 95% were seen in all sorted populations.

The V call is TRBV2, the J call TRBJ2-1; TRBD1 agrees at 7 bases. The sequenced sample consisted of central memory CD4+ T cells from blood. This receptor was identified in a young woman in good health. The CDR3 DNA is TGTGCCAACCGACAGGGTCTCTACAATGAGCAGTTCTTC. Residues: CANRQGLYNEQFF.